These 25 T cell receptor beta chains came from one sample sequenced in a study of CD8+CD57+ T cells in acquired aplastic anemia. Sequencing involved patients with CD8+CD57+ cell expansion previously shown by flow cytometry. Researchers used genomic DNA as the template to profile TCR beta VDJ and CDR3. TCRdb re-derived calls from the reads in MiXCR, one entry per CDR3 protein. In the table there are roughly 160,000 distinct CDR3 sequences, over 55% of which are singletons. Sequenced: sorted CD4+, CD8+, or CD8+CD57+ T cells (not recorded which) from PBMCs. The receptors derive from a human donor with aplastic anemia.

This clonotype appeared once. J is TRBJ2-5 and V is TRBV7-9, with D hard to call. The CDR3 is 13 residues long. V lost 1 base to trimming and J lost 5 bases, with 8 bases between them. Germline values: CDR1 SEHNR, CDR2 FQNEAQ (reference sequence). The CDR3 sequence: CASSLGVVETQYF. The CDR3 coding sequence is TGTGCCAGCAGCTTAGGGGTGGTGGAGACCCAGTACTTC.

The rearrangement joins TRBV2 to TRBJ2-2; D might be TRBD1 (5 bases). CDR3 size: 13 residues. V lost 5 bases, J lost 9 bases, and 13 bases lay in between. Germline V lookup: CDR1 SNHLY, CDR2 FYNNEI. Here the CDR3 reads CASSPTVGRELFF. The CDR3 DNA follows: TGTGCCAGCAGTCCGACAGTGGGTAGGGAGCTGTTTTTT.

This clonotype was seen a single time. The CDR3 nucleotides read TGTGCCAGCAGCACCTTCGGGGGGGCCGAAGAGCAGTACTTC. Translation: CASSTFGGAEEQYF. The gene calls are TRBV7-9 and TRBJ2-7; 8 positions agree with TRBD2. Germline V gene sequence: CDR1 SEHNR, CDR2 FQNEAQ (reference sequence). This CDR3 has 14 residues. J gave up 7 bases and V 5 bases, and 10 bases lay outside the gene matches.

The chain couples TRBV12-3 or TRBV12-4 to TRBJ2-7; 9 positions match TRBD1. This CDR3 spans 16 amino acids. After removal of 6 bases from V and 3 bases from J, the junction contained 12 bases not matched to a gene. The CDR3 reads CASSRSPGTGIYEQYF. In DNA form, the CDR3 reads TGTGCCAGCAGCCGATCACCCGGGACAGGGATCTACGAGCAGTACTTC.

This chain joins TRBV20-1 and TRBJ2-7, with D unresolved. Germline V lookup: CDR1 DFQATT, CDR2 SNEGSKA (reference sequence). The V end was cut by 1 base, the J end by 5 bases, with 15 bases between. The length of the CDR3 is 14 residues. The CDR3 loop reads CSARAPLGPDEQYF. CDR3 nucleotide sequence: TGCAGTGCTAGAGCGCCTTTAGGGCCGGACGAGCAGTACTTC.

In regard to this clonotype: Sequence at one end of the junction differs from germline and may be a read error. The chain has TRBV10-3 and TRBJ1-5; TRBD1 aligns across 7 bases. Germline V gene lookup returns CDR1 ENHRY and CDR2 SYGVKD. The CDR3 runs 16 residues. DNA of the CDR3: TGTGCCACCAGTGATCGACAGGGCTTCGGCAATCAGCCCCAGCATTTT. Residues: CATSDRQGFGNQPQHF.

To note about this clonotype: Lacking the conserved final phenylalanine or tryptophan, this CDR3 likely reflects a read error. The chain links TRBV19 to TRBJ1-1; perhaps TRBD1 as D (6 bases). Germline lookup yields CDR1 LNHDA and CDR2 SQIVND (reference sequence). The CDR3 has 18 residues. V was shortened by 4 bases and J by 1 base, with 22 bases between the two germline ends. The CDR3 nucleotides read TGTGCCAGTAGTAAGGTGGGAGGGTTGGGGGCTTCGAACACTGAAGCTTTCCTT. Its translation: CASSKVGGLGASNTEAFL.

With respect to this clonotype: Sequence at one end of the junction differs from germline and may be a read error. This chain connects TRBV7-8 to TRBJ2-7; perhaps D is TRBD1 or TRBD2 (5 bases each). Germline V CDR1 and CDR2: SGHVS, FQNEAQ. The CDR3 spans 14 residues. The CDR3 spells CASSSVGARNEQCF. The CDR3 DNA sequence: TGTGCCAGCAGCTCCGTCGGGGCCAGGAACGAGCAGTGCTTC.

The chain carries TRBV24-1 and TRBJ2-7; 11 nucleotides align to TRBD1. CDR3 length: 14 residues. The V segment lost 4 bases and the J segment 6 bases; nucleotides outside the gene matches: 4. CDR1 and CDR2 from the germline V gene are KGHDR and SFDVKD. CDR3 protein: CATSESGTGGEQYF. For the CDR3, the DNA is TGTGCCACCAGTGAGTCCGGGACAGGGGGCGAGCAGTACTTC.

The chain joins TRBV2 to TRBJ1-5; 7 nucleotides align to TRBD1. The ends lost 6 bases at V and 3 bases at J; junction bases unmatched: 5. The CDR3 contains 14 residues. Germline CDR1 SNHLY, CDR2 FYNNEI. The CDR3 is CASSPDRLNQPQHF. CDR3 DNA sequence: TGTGCCAGCAGCCCGGACAGGCTCAATCAGCCCCAGCATTTT. The complete variable domain, with remaining parts taken from reference TRBV2 and TRBJ1-5, reads EPEVTQTPSHQVTQMGQEVILRCVPISNHLYFYWYRQILGQKVEFLVSFYNNEISEKSEIFDDQFSVERPDGSNFTLKIRSTKLEDSAMYFCASSPDRLNQPQHFGDGTRLSIL.

This clonotype was seen more than once but under ten times. The CDR3 nucleotides are TGTGCCAGCAGCCCCCTATCCGGGACTAGCGGGGGCAATGAGCAGTTCTTC. It codes for CASSPLSGTSGGNEQFF. J is TRBJ2-1 and V is TRBV14, with 14 bases matching TRBD2. This CDR3 has 17 amino acids. From germline, CDR1 is SGHDN and CDR2 FVKESK. V shed 4 bases and J 6 bases; nucleotides not matched to a gene: 8.

This clonotype turned up a few times. The rearrangement joins TRBV24-1 to TRBJ2-1; 11 nucleotides align to TRBD2. The CDR3 extends over 18 amino acids. After removal of 6 bases from V and 6 bases from J, the junction contained 15 bases not matched to a gene. CDR1 is KGHDR and CDR2 is SFDVKD in the germline V gene. In nucleotides, the CDR3 is TGTGCCACCAGTCCTGGCCTAGCGGGGGGCCGCCGGAGCAATGAGCAGTTCTTC. It specifies CATSPGLAGGRRSNEQFF.

V is TRBV7-2 and J is TRBJ1-2, with D uncertain. Trimming stripped 2 bases from V and 6 bases from J, with 13 bases between. The germline CDR1 and CDR2 sequences are SGHTA and FQGNSA. The CDR3 is 14 residues long. CDR3 protein: CASSLRSDGNGYTF. For the CDR3, the DNA is TGTGCCAGCAGCTTAAGGTCCGACGGAAATGGCTACACCTTC.

The chain carries TRBV9 and TRBJ2-1; TRBD2 matches at 8 bases. This CDR3 region has 19 residues. The germline V gene encodes CDR1 SGDLS and CDR2 YYNGEE. V shed 4 bases, J shed 0 bases, and the junction held 15 bases outside the gene matches. The CDR3 DNA reads as TGTGCCAGCAGCCCCCCCCCCGCTAGCGGGTTATCCTCCTACAATGAGCAGTTCTTC. Translating it yields CASSPPPASGLSSYNEQFF.

This chain uses TRBV20-1 with TRBJ2-1, with 8 positions matching TRBD2. J was trimmed by 5 bases and V by 6 bases; bases with no gene match: 9. The CDR3 spans 14 residues. Germline V CDR1 and CDR2: DFQATT, SNEGSKA (reference sequence). Here the CDR3 DNA reads TGCAGTGCGGAGAGCGGGAGACTCGACAATGAGCAGTTCTTC. It encodes CSAESGRLDNEQFF.

Comments on this clonotype: No conserved phenylalanine or tryptophan ends this CDR3, so it is likely a read error. V and J are TRBV28 and TRBJ1-4; D gene ambiguous. Trimming cost V 5 bases and J 1 base, with 17 bases left between them. This CDR3 has 17 amino acids. Germline V lookup: CDR1 MDHEN, CDR2 SYDVKM. The CDR3 DNA follows: TGTGCCAGCAGTCCGGAGACCATTCTAGGAACTAATGAAAAACTGTTTCTT. This gives the protein CASSPETILGTNEKLFL.

The chain joins TRBV19 to TRBJ1-3; D possibly corresponds to TRBD1 (6 bases). The CDR3 has 14 residues. Trimming removed 8 bases at V and 0 bases at J, with 11 bases between. Germline V CDR1 and CDR2: LNHDA, SQIVND (reference sequence). In nucleotides, the CDR3 is TGTGCCAGTGATGCAGGGGTCTCTGGAAACACCATATATTTT. Its translation: CASDAGVSGNTIYF.

V usage is TRBV25-1 and J usage is TRBJ2-5, with 8 bases aligning to TRBD2. The germline CDR1 and CDR2 sequences are MGHDK and SYGVNS. The CDR3 runs 18 residues. V dropped 4 bases and J dropped 0; count of bases not matched to a gene: 13. The CDR3 DNA is TGTGCCAGCAGTGCTAGAGATCTGGGTAGCGGGGACCAAGAGACCCAGTACTTC. This encodes CASSARDLGSGDQETQYF. The variable domain in full, completed from reference TRBV25-1 and TRBJ2-5, reads EADIYQTPRYLVIGTGKKITLECSQTMGHDKMYWYQQDPGMELHLIHYSYGVNSTEKGDLSSESTVSRIRTEHFPLTLESARPSHTSQYLCASSARDLGSGDQETQYFGPGTRLLVL.

The chain has TRBV29-1 and TRBJ1-2, with 10 nucleotides matching TRBD1. Germline V CDR1 and CDR2: SQVTM, ANQGSEA. This CDR3 has 13 amino acids. Here the CDR3 DNA reads TGCACCGTAAGAGGCGGGACAGGGGACGGCTACACCTTC. As protein: CTVRGGTGDGYTF. Together with reference TRBV29-1 and TRBJ1-2, the CDR3 gives the full variable domain: SAVISQKPSRDICQRGTSLTIQCQVDSQVTMMFWYRQQPGQSLTLIATANQGSEATYESGFVIDKFPISRPNLTFSTLTVSNMSPEDSSIYLCTVRGGTGDGYTFGSGTRLTVV.

The chain combines TRBV7-9 with TRBJ2-1; D call uncertain. Germline V gene sequence: CDR1 SEHNR, CDR2 FQNEAQ (reference sequence). V was pared by 5 bases and J by 6 bases, with 14 bases between. The CDR3 is 14 amino acids. CDR3 protein: CASSPGPRSNEQFF. The CDR3 bases are TGTGCCAGCAGCCCCGGCCCCCGGTCCAATGAGCAGTTCTTC.

In this sample, this clonotype turned up a few times. The V call is TRBV20-1, the J call TRBJ2-1; 9 bases align to TRBD1. CDR1 is DFQATT, CDR2 SNEGSKA, per germline (reference sequence). Trimming took 5 bases from V and 7 from J; bases not matched to a gene: 3. The CDR3 covers 12 residues. The CDR3 nucleotides are TGCAGTGCTTCGGACAGGGGAAATGAGCAGTTCTTC. Protein: CSASDRGNEQFF.

The chain is built from TRBV12-3 or TRBV12-4 and TRBJ2-1, with 12 bases that match TRBD2. With 5 bases clipped from V and 8 bases from J, the junction kept 10 bases outside the gene matches. The CDR3 is 16 amino acids. The CDR3 DNA sequence: TGTGCCAGCAGTCAAAGAGGCCTAGCGGGAGGGGATGAGCAGTTCTTC. It translates to CASSQRGLAGGDEQFF.

The chain is built from TRBV20-1 and TRBJ2-5; TRBD1 or TRBD2 may be the D gene (5 bases each). The last part of the DNA fits TRBJ2-7 better; the J call may be wrong. CDR3 length: 17 residues. CDR1 is DFQATT, CDR2 SNEGSKA, per germline (reference sequence). The CDR3 DNA sequence: TGCAGTGCTGAAGGGGTGGGGAGCGCCGGAAGCTCCTACGAGCAGTACTTC. Its protein is CSAEGVGSAGSSYEQYF.

J is TRBJ2-5 and V is TRBV20-1, with D possibly TRBD2 on 6 matching bases. This CDR3 contains 13 residues. Germline V gene sequence: CDR1 DFQATT, CDR2 SNEGSKA (reference sequence). Trimming shortened V by 0 bases and J by 5 bases, and 10 bases separated the two germline ends. Here the CDR3 reads CSARDGGKETQYF. In DNA, the CDR3 is TGCAGTGCTAGAGATGGAGGGAAGGAGACCCAGTACTTC.

In DNA form, the CDR3 reads TGTGCCAGCAGCTTAGGGGACTACACTGAAGCTTTCTTT. Protein product: CASSLGDYTEAFF. The chain has TRBV7-3 and TRBJ1-1, with a possible D match to TRBD1 (5 bases). The germline CDR1 and CDR2 sequences are SGHTA and FQGTGA. The V and J ends lost 2 bases and 3 bases respectively, with 7 bases between them. This CDR3 region has 13 residues.